The 17 T cell receptor beta chains below come from one sample, sequenced in a study of blood T cells in healthy people across ages. A J-beta primer mix and a sample-barcoded 5' primer were used in a second PCR of roughly 6 to 12 cycles. TCRdb reanalysed the 5' RACE reads using MiXCR and keeps one entry per CDR3 protein. The sample includes roughly 2 million distinct CDR3 sequences, around 48% of them seen just once. Input material: blood. The receptor source for this set is a woman aged 40 to 50 in good health.

The chain employs TRBV20-1 and TRBJ1-6; 10 nucleotides align to TRBD1. With V trimmed by 2 bases and J by 0 bases, 7 bases remained unmatched. This CDR3 region has 18 residues. Germline V gives CDR1 DFQATT, CDR2 SNEGSKA (reference sequence). CDR3 coding DNA: TGCAGTGCTAGAATGACAGGGGGCACGAGCTCCTATAATTCACCCCTCCACTTT. Translated, it gives CSARMTGGTSSYNSPLHF.

Only a few counts were recorded for this clonotype. The J gene is TRBJ2-5, the V gene TRBV5-1; 9 nucleotides match TRBD1. This CDR3 has 16 residues. Trimming took 4 bases from V and 1 from J; bases not matched to a gene: 8. CDR1 and CDR2 (germline): SGHRS, YFSETQ. CDR3 sequence reads: CASSQGTGNLQETQYF. For the CDR3, the DNA is TGCGCCAGCAGCCAGGGGACAGGGAACCTCCAAGAGACCCAGTACTTC.

Concerning this clonotype itself: One end of the junction is discordant with germline, which a read error may explain. The CDR3 region has the DNA TGTGCCAGCAGTCGGACTAGCGGGGGCCTCAACTCCTACGGGCAGTACTTC. As protein: CASSRTSGGLNSYGQYF. The rearrangement uses TRBV11-1 and TRBJ2-7, with TRBD2 identical over 13 bases. The CDR3 is made up of 17 amino acids. CDR1 and CDR2 (germline): SGHAT, FQDESV (reference sequence).

This chain uses TRBV6-2 or TRBV6-3 with TRBJ2-3; D gene ambiguous. The germline V and J ends were trimmed by 6 bases and 0 bases, with 10 bases remaining between them. The CDR3 consists of 14 residues. Germline CDR1 is MNHEY and CDR2 is SVGEGT. CDR3 nucleotide sequence: TGTGCCAGCAGACAACAACTCAGCACAGATACGCAGTATTTT. Its translation: CASRQQLSTDTQYF.

The chain uses TRBV27 and TRBJ1-2; 8 positions agree with TRBD1. V was clipped by 6 bases and J by 4 bases; unmatched bases: 13. In germline, CDR1 is MNHEY, CDR2 SMNVEV (reference sequence). This CDR3 is 16 amino acids long. CDR3 in amino acids: CASSGQGMEGAYGYTF. The CDR3, as DNA: TGTGCCAGCAGCGGACAGGGTATGGAGGGCGCCTATGGCTACACCTTC.

This chain links TRBV5-1 with TRBJ2-7, with D tentatively TRBD1 (5 bases). This CDR3 comprises 12 residues. Germline CDR1 and CDR2: SGHRS and YFSETQ. Trimming stripped 4 bases from V and 5 bases from J, with 10 bases between. This CDR3 is CASSVSRDEQYF. The CDR3 bases are TGCGCCAGCAGCGTCTCCAGGGACGAGCAGTACTTC.

In its sample, this clonotype was seen once. The chain has TRBV5-1 and TRBJ2-7; D ambiguous. The V gene lost 4 bases and the J gene lost 6 bases, with 11 bases spanning the gap. The CDR3 runs to 12 residues. Per the germline V gene, CDR1 is SGHRS and CDR2 is YFSETQ. CDR3 sequence (DNA): TGCGCCAGCAGCCCGCAAAATCGCGAGCAGTACTTC. Translation gives CASSPQNREQYF.

The CDR3 DNA is TGTGCCAGCAGCTTTGAGCGGGGGAGCGGAGATACGCAGTATTTT. Translating gives CASSFERGSGDTQYF. This chain connects TRBV3-1 to TRBJ2-3, with TRBD2 matching 8 bases. The CDR3 runs to 15 residues. Germline trimming cut 5 bases from V and 5 bases from J; bases unmatched to any gene: 9. Germline V CDR1 and CDR2: LGHDT, YNNKEL (reference sequence).

This clonotype showed up just a few times. The chain carries TRBV20-1 and TRBJ2-5, with D maybe TRBD2 (6 bases). This CDR3 is built from 12 residues. Germline assignment: CDR1 DFQATT and CDR2 SNEGSKA (reference sequence). The CDR3 DNA is TGCAGACCGGACGGGAGAGAAGAGACCCAGTACTTC. It codes for CRPDGREETQYF.

As regards this clonotype: Since the CDR3 does not end with the conserved phenylalanine or tryptophan, this likely comes from a read error. The V call is TRBV7-3, the J call TRBJ2-1, with TRBD1 matching over 7 bases. J gave up 5 bases and V 3 bases, and 1 base lay outside the gene matches. The CDR3 totals 13 residues. The V gene's germline CDR1 is SGHTA and CDR2 FQGTGA. Written as DNA, the CDR3 is TGTGCCAGCAGCTTCGGACAGGACAATGAGCAGTTCTTA. Amino acids: CASSFGQDNEQFL.

This clonotype appeared a few times. This chain connects TRBV20-1 to TRBJ1-2, with D unclear. The CDR3 has 14 amino acids. From germline, CDR1 is DFQATT and CDR2 SNEGSKA (reference sequence). V gave up 3 bases and J gave up 2 bases, with 13 bases separating them. CDR3 sequence (DNA): TGCAGTGCTAGGGCAGCTTTTACGAACTATGGCTACACCTTC. Protein product: CSARAAFTNYGYTF.

The J gene is TRBJ1-5, the V gene TRBV12-3 or TRBV12-4, with a possible D match to TRBD1 (5 bases). V lost 7 bases and J lost 9, with 16 bases in between. This CDR3 comprises 13 residues. The CDR3 DNA follows: TGTGCCAGCAAGGGGAATGAAGGACGGCCCCAGCATTTT. It yields the protein CASKGNEGRPQHF.

This clonotype was counted between two and nine times. The chain joins TRBV5-5 to TRBJ2-6; D gene uncertain. CDR1 and CDR2 (germline): SGHKS, YYEKEE (reference sequence). The CDR3 extends over 18 amino acids. V gave up 3 bases and J gave up 4 bases, with 20 bases separating them. The CDR3 here is CASSSYRGFESGANVLTF. CDR3 sequence (DNA): TGTGCCAGCAGCTCGTATCGAGGCTTTGAGTCAGGGGCCAACGTCCTGACTTTC.

This clonotype was seen a handful of times. The chain links TRBV20-1 to TRBJ2-1; no firm D call. The CDR3 extends over 13 amino acids. Trimming stripped 0 bases from V and 4 bases from J, with 7 bases between. From germline, CDR1 is DFQATT and CDR2 SNEGSKA (reference sequence). CDR3 protein: CSAREGSYNEQFF. The CDR3 DNA sequence: TGCAGTGCTAGAGAGGGAAGTTACAATGAGCAGTTCTTC.

The CDR3 nucleotides read TGCGCCAGCAGCTTGCGACCCATTAAAGAGACCCAGTACTTC. As protein: CASSLRPIKETQYF. The V and J genes are TRBV5-1 and TRBJ2-4, with D unclear. The DNA end is more similar to TRBJ2-5, so the J call may be wrong. Germline V gene data show CDR1 as SGHRS and CDR2 as YFSETQ. The CDR3 runs 14 residues.

This clonotype has just one count. The chain employs TRBV27 and TRBJ1-5; D remains unclear. Trimming left V 2 bases short and J 3 bases short, with 11 bases between. CDR1 and CDR2 (germline): MNHEY, SMNVEV (reference sequence). This CDR3 is built from 15 residues. The CDR3 spells CASSLRVSVNQPQHF. The CDR3 DNA is TGTGCCAGCAGTTTAAGGGTCAGTGTCAATCAGCCCCAGCATTTT.

The V gene is TRBV7-9, the J gene TRBJ2-7; either TRBD1 or TRBD2 may supply D (5 bases each). The end of the DNA aligns better with TRBJ2-5, so the J call may be wrong. From germline, CDR1 is SEHNR and CDR2 FQNEAQ (reference sequence). The CDR3 has 16 residues. This CDR3 is CASSSGTSAEHKTQYF. In DNA, the CDR3 is TGTGCCAGCAGCTCCGGGACCTCGGCGGAACATAAGACCCAGTACTTC.